This T cell receptor beta chain was obtained from a study of blood T cells in healthy people across ages (dated by TCRdb to about 2015). Describing the broader study: In model experiments, template switching captured roughly one uniquely barcoded TCR beta cDNA molecule for every two T cells. The study measured age-related changes in TCR beta repertoire diversity using deep sequencing normalized with unique cDNA molecular identifiers. The donors were divided into four age groups: young (average approximately 16 years), middle-aged (approximately 41), aged (about 60) and long-lived (about 90). To avoid experimental bias, donors of different ages were spread randomly across the sequencing lanes. Two additional independent replicas of 1 million unique cDNA reads from the same blood draw were analyzed for two donors (one aged 18 to 30 and one aged 80 or older).

Library construction relied on 5' RACE. The instrument given in TCRdb is Illumina HiSeq 2500. A second PCR of about 7 to 12 cycles was performed with a sample-barcoded 5' primer and a J-beta primer mix. Each TCR beta cDNA molecule received a unique molecular identifier from a template-switch 5' adaptor carrying 12 random nucleotides. At least 2.5 million CDR3-containing paired-end reads were obtained from each sample. First-strand cDNA was synthesized from all RNA with the Mint cDNA synthesis kit, primed by a TRBC-specific oligonucleotide. Following uracil-DNA glycosylase treatment, all cDNA underwent a first 18-cycle PCR with the universal primers M1SS and BC2_uni_R. In the source study's methods: For normalization, 1 million high-quality reads, each with a distinct molecular identifier, were randomly selected from each sample. Reads sharing molecular identifiers were discarded rather than binned into consensus sequences. MiTCR, with a Q25 quality threshold and the strictest error-elimination algorithm, was used for CDR3 identification, clonotype clustering and error correction. A nonparametric unseen species model with Euler transformation was used to estimate lower-bound total TCR beta diversity. TCRdb reworked the public reads: Q25 trimming with fastp, MiXCR clone assembly, productive beta chains retained. Each record represents a unique CDR3 protein, reported with the most common genes and DNA among its rows. TCRdb, not the original authors, processed these V and J calls. The sample table records approximately 850,000 distinct CDR3 sequences; 58% of these occur just once. The ten biggest clones cover roughly 22% of the sample.

The donors were some 36 Caucasian individuals from Russia, aged roughly 6 to 90 years, who were systemically healthy. Each donor gave ten milliliters of peripheral blood, drawn into EDTA-treated Vacutainer tubes. Ficoll-Paque density-gradient centrifugation was used to isolate PBMCs, with at least 6.5 million per sample. Trizol reagent was used to extract total RNA from PBMCs, with at least 5.5 micrograms per sample. For every donor, flow cytometry on a PBMC aliquot measured the percentage of naive CD45RAhigh/CD27high T cells. This clonotype was observed a handful of times. Its binding antigen is unknown. It has no much larger one-base neighbor in the sample; base qualities were not kept. Study-level results and caveats: The CMV infection status of donors was not known, potentially confounding age-related changes in expanded clonotypes. Observed TCR beta diversity correlated strongly with the percentage of naive T cells measured by flow cytometry. Estimates of total diversity based on one million sequenced T cells were regarded as lower bounds and as underestimates. Compared with the aged group, more naive CD4+ T cells, fewer expanded clones and increased TCR diversity were shown by the long-lived group, suggesting age selection. As age increased, observed TCR beta diversity per million T cells dropped in a roughly linear way, and a significant reduction was already evident by age 40. Since profiling was done on bulk unsorted PBMCs, naive and antigen-experienced compartments could not be conclusively compared.

The TCR sequence derives from a young man in good health. Sequencing input: blood.

CDR3 sequence: CSAYGTSTDTQYF. The nucleotide sequence is given as TGCAGTGCTTACGGGACGAGCACAGATACGCAGTATTTT. The chain links TRBV20-1 with TRBJ2-3; the D gene cannot be resolved beyond TRBD1 or TRBD2, each matching 5 bases. The germline V gene (reference sequence) supplies CDR1 DFQATT and CDR2 SNEGSKA. Trimming removed 5 bases from V and 0 bases from J, leaving 9 bases between the germline ends. From its cysteine to its phenylalanine, the CDR3 spans 13 amino acids. Left in the record is the CDR3 DNA by itself, 39 bases read in frame from the first base.